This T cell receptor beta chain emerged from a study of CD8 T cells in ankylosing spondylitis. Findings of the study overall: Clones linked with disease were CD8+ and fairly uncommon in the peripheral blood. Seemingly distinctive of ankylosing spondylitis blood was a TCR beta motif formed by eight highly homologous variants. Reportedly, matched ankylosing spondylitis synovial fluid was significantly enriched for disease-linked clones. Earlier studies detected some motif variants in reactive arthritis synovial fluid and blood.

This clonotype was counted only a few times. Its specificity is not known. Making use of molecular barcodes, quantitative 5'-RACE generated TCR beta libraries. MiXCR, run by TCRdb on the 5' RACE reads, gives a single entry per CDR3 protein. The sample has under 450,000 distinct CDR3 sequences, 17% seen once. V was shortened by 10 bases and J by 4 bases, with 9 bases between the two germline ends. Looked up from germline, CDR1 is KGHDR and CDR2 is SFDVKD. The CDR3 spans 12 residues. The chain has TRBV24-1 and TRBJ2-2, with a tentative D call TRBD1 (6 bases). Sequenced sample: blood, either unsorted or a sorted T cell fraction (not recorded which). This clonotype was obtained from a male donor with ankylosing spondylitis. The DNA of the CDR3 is TGTGCCACGAGGACAGCCACCGGGGAGCTGTTTTTT. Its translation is CATRTATGELFF.